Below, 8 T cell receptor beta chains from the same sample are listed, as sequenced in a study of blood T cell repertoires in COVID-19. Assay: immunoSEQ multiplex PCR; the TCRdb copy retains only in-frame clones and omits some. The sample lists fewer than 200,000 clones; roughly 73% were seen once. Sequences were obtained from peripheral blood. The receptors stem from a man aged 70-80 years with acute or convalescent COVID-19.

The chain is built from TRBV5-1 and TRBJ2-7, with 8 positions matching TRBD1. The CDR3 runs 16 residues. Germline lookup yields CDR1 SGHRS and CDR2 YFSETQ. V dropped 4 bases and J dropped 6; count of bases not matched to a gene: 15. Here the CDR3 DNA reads TGCGCCAGCAGCCCGTCGCCGGACAGGGAAACGGGCGAGCAGTACTTC. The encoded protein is CASSPSPDRETGEQYF.

The CDR3 DNA reads as TGTGCCAGCAGCTTGGTTCAGACTATGATGTACCAAGAGACCCAGTACTTC. It translates to CASSLVQTMMYQETQYF. The rearrangement links TRBV5-6 to TRBJ2-5; D perhaps matches TRBD2 (5 bases). This CDR3 is 17 amino acids long. Deletions cut 0 bases from V and 0 bases from J, with 15 bases between. Germline-derived CDR1 and CDR2 are SGHDT and YYEEEE.

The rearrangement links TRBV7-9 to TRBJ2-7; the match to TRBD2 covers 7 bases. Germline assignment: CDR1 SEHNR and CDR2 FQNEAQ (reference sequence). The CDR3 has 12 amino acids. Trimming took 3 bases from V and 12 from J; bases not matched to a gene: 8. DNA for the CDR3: TGTGCCAGCAGCTTGGGGGACTATGGACTGTACTTC. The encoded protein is CASSLGDYGLYF. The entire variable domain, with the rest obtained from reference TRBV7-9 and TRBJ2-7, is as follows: DTGVSQNPRHKITKRGQNVTFRCDPISEHNRLYWYRQTLGQGPEFLTYFQNEAQLEKSRLLSDRFSAERPKGSFSTLEIQRTEQGDSAMYLCASSLGDYGLYFGPGTRLTVT.

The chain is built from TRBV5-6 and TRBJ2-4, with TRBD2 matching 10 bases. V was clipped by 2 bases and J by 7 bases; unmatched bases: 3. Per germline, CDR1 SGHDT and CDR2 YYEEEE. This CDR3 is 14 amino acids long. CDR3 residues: CASSFPAGGNIQYF. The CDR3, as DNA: TGTGCCAGCAGCTTTCCAGCGGGGGGGAACATTCAGTACTTC. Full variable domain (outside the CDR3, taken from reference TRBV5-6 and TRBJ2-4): DAGVTQSPTHLIKTRGQQVTLRCSPKSGHDTVSWYQQALGQGPQFIFQYYEEEERQRGNFPDRFSGHQFPNYSSELNVNALLLGDSALYLCASSFPAGGNIQYFGAGTRLSVL.

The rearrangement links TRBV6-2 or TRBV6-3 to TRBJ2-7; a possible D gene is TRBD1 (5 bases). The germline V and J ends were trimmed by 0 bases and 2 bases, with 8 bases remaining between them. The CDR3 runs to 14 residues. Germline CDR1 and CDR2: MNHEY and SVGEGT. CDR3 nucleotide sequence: TGTGCCAGCAGTTACTCCTCAGGGACCTACGAGCAGTACTTC. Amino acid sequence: CASSYSSGTYEQYF.

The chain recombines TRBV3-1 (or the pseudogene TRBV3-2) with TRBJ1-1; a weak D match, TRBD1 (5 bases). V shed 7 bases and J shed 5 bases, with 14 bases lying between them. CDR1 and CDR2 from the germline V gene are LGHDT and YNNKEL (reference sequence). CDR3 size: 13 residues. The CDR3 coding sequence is TGTGCCAGCAACTCGGGGGGATGGACTGAAGCTTTCTTT. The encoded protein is CASNSGGWTEAFF.

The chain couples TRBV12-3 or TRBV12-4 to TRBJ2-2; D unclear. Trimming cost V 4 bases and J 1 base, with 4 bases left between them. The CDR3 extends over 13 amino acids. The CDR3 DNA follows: TGTGCCAGCAGTTACAGGAACACCGGGGAGCTGTTTTTT. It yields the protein CASSYRNTGELFF.

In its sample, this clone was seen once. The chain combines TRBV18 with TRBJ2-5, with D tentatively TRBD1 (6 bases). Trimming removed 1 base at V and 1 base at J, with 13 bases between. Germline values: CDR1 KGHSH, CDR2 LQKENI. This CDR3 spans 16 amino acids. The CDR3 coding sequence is TGTGCCAGCTCACCACTCGCGACAGGCCTCCAAGAGACCCAGTACTTC. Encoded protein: CASSPLATGLQETQYF.